Listed below are T cell receptor beta chains from one sample, sequenced in a study of T cells in localized non-small cell lung cancer. Sequencing used immunoSEQ multiplex PCR; TCRdb keeps in-frame clones, though not all of them. The sample carries more than 30,000 clones, approximately 85% recorded once. The sample here was peripheral blood mononuclear cells, taken before any cancer treatment. These receptors originate from a woman aged 40-69 years with stage III lung adenocarcinoma. Each CDR3 is given with its conserved first and last residue. D genes are given only for firm matches. For some rows the clone size is stated as once, few or many, or as a class when expanded; others skip it.

CSAETGNTIYF | TGCAGCGCCGAGACTGGAAACACCATATATTTT | NA | NA | TRBJ1-3 | TRBV29-1
CSVKRGDEAFF | TGCAGCGTGAAACGGGGAGATGAAGCTTTCTTT | NA | NA | TRBJ1-1 | TRBV29-1
CASSPGLTQETQYF | TGTGCCAGCAGCCCGGGACTAACGCAAGAGACCCAGTACTTC | TRBD2 | NA | TRBJ2-5 | TRBV7-2
CASSLWGGGYNEQFF | TGTGCCAGCAGCTTGTGGGGCGGAGGGTACAATGAGCAGTTCTTC | NA | NA | TRBJ2-1 | TRBV13
CASSDGAFYGYTF | TGTGCCAGCAGTGATGGGGCCTTCTATGGCTACACCTTC | NA | NA | TRBJ1-2 | TRBV28
CASSLAGQGDGYTF | TGCGCCAGCAGCTTGGCCGGTCAGGGCGATGGCTACACCTTC | NA | NA | TRBJ1-2 | TRBV5-1
CAISGTSGRFTSTDTQYF | TGTGCCATCAGTGGGACTAGCGGGAGGTTTACTAGCACAGATACGCAGTATTTT | TRBD2 | NA | TRBJ2-3 | TRBV10-3
CASSVDGGEAEAFF | TGTGCCAGCAGCGTAGACGGAGGGGAAGCTGAAGCTTTCTTT | NA | NA | TRBJ1-1 | TRBV9
CASSLEWGGNQPQHF | TGTGCCAGCAGCTTAGAGTGGGGGGGCAATCAGCCCCAGCATTTT | NA | NA | TRBJ1-5 | TRBV11-2
CASSYYNEQFF | TGTGCCAGCAGCTACTACAATGAGCAGTTCTTC | NA | few | TRBJ2-1 | TRBV7-8
CASSPTALGEQFF | TGTGCCAGCAGCCCCACCGCCCTGGGCGAGCAGTTCTTC | NA | NA | TRBJ2-1 | TRBV7-2
CASSLSVPRQVDTQYF | TGTGCCAGCAGTTTATCCGTCCCCCGACAGGTAGATACGCAGTATTTT | NA | NA | TRBJ2-3 | TRBV27
CASSLAGSTDTQYF | TGTGCCAGCAGCCTAGCGGGTAGCACAGATACGCAGTATTTT | TRBD2 | NA | TRBJ2-3 | TRBV7-3
CASSGGGTDTQYF | TGTGCCAGCAGCGGTGGGGGCACAGATACGCAGTATTTT | NA | NA | TRBJ2-3 | TRBV9
CASSPGTSEAFF | TGTGCCAGTAGTCCTGGAACCTCTGAAGCTTTCTTT | NA | NA | TRBJ1-1 | TRBV19
CASSLQPGGARAEAFF | TGTGCCAGCAGCCTCCAACCAGGGGGGGCGCGCGCTGAAGCTTTCTTT | TRBD1 | NA | TRBJ1-1 | TRBV11-2
CASSQAGAGNQPQHF | TGTGCCAGCAGTCAAGCGGGAGCTGGCAATCAGCCCCAGCATTTT | NA | NA | TRBJ1-5 | TRBV2
CASSPVTGTIDTQYF | TGTGCCAGCTCACCAGTAACGGGGACCATAGATACGCAGTATTTT | NA | NA | TRBJ2-3 | TRBV18
CASSDSIGLAGRTDTQYF | TGTGCCAGCAGTGACTCGATTGGACTAGCGGGACGCACAGATACGCAGTATTTT | TRBD2 | NA | TRBJ2-3 | TRBV6-4
CASSLAPTGATNEKLFF | TGCGCCAGCAGCTTGGCCCCCACAGGGGCAACTAATGAAAAACTGTTTTTT | TRBD1 | NA | TRBJ1-4 | TRBV5-1
CASSVSGFLNYGYTF | TGTGCCAGCAGCGTATCAGGGTTCTTAAACTATGGCTACACCTTC | NA | NA | TRBJ1-2 | TRBV9
CASKESGVPEAFF | TGTGCCAGCAAGGAGAGTGGGGTACCTGAAGCTTTCTTT | NA | NA | TRBJ1-1 | TRBV2
CASTPGQQYNGYTF | TGTGCCAGCACCCCGGGGCAGCAGTATAATGGCTACACCTTC | NA | NA | TRBJ1-2 | TRBV7-2
CASSVDSTDTQYF | TGTGCCAGCAGCGTGGATAGCACAGATACGCAGTATTTT | NA | once | TRBJ2-3 | TRBV7-8
CASSPSSGEKQETQYF | TGTGCCAGCAGTCCATCTTCAGGGGAGAAACAAGAGACCCAGTACTTC | NA | NA | TRBJ2-5 | TRBV27
CASGLAGATGELFF | TGTGCCAGTGGACTAGCGGGGGCCACCGGGGAGCTGTTTTTT | TRBD2 | NA | TRBJ2-2 | TRBV6-5
CAWMGGGQGAGYTF | TGTGCCTGGATGGGAGGGGGACAGGGGGCCGGCTACACCTTC | TRBD1 | NA | TRBJ1-2 | TRBV30
CASSLVADHTGSTDTQYF | TGTGCCAGCAGCTTGGTAGCGGACCACACTGGGAGCACAGATACGCAGTATTTT | NA | once | TRBJ2-3 | TRBV7-2
CASTRERDEKLFF | TGTGCCAGCACCAGGGAACGGGATGAAAAACTGTTTTTT | NA | NA | TRBJ1-4 | TRBV2
CASSLGHVRSGANVLTF | TGTGCCAGCAGCTTAGGTCACGTAAGATCTGGGGCCAACGTCCTGACTTTC | NA | NA | TRBJ2-6 | TRBV7-2
CASSGGQSNNSPLHF | TGTGCCAGCAGCGGAGGCCAAAGTAATAATTCACCCCTCCACTTT | NA | NA | TRBJ1-6 | TRBV5-6
CASSDGGTDTQYF | TGTGCCAGCAGTGACGGAGGGACAGATACGCAGTATTTT | NA | NA | TRBJ2-3 | TRBV6-4
CASSPRTPYEQYF | TGTGCCAGCTCACCCCGGACGCCCTACGAGCAGTACTTC | NA | NA | TRBJ2-7 | TRBV18
CASSLTDTRYYNEQFF | TGTGCCAGCAGCCTGACTGACACTAGATACTACAATGAGCAGTTCTTC | NA | NA | TRBJ2-1 | TRBV7-3
CATPRGPYNSPLHF | TGCGCCACCCCTCGGGGACCTTATAATTCACCCCTCCACTTT | NA | NA | TRBJ1-6 | TRBV5-1
CASSLLTSSYEQYF | TGTGCCAGCAGCTTATTGACGAGCTCCTACGAGCAGTACTTC | NA | once | TRBJ2-7 | TRBV7-6
CASSSLTGGEQFF | TGTGCCAGCAGCTCTCTGACAGGGGGTGAGCAGTTCTTC | TRBD1 | once | TRBJ2-1 | TRBV5-5
CASSEAGDAEAFF | TGTGCCAGCAGTGAAGCGGGAGACGCTGAAGCTTTCTTT | NA | NA | TRBJ1-1 | TRBV6-1
CASSWLNEQFF | TGTGCCAGCAGCTGGCTCAATGAGCAGTTCTTC | NA | NA | TRBJ2-1 | TRBV5-5
CASSFMGDTDTQYF | TGTGCCAGCAGCTTTATGGGGGACACAGATACGCAGTATTTT | NA | NA | TRBJ2-3 | TRBV5-4
CASSLNYEQYF | TGTGCCAGCAGCTTGAACTACGAGCAGTACTTC | NA | NA | TRBJ2-7 | TRBV5-6
CASSIARDQPQHF | TGTGCCAGTAGTATTGCCCGAGATCAGCCCCAGCATTTT | NA | once | TRBJ1-5 | TRBV19